Below, 23 T cell receptor beta chains from the same sample are listed, as sequenced in a study of T cell responses to AZD1222 COVID-19 vaccine (dated by TCRdb to about 2021). The library was obtained by the immunoSEQ multiplex PCR assay. Here the immuneACCESS table is served through TCRdb, limited to in-frame sequences with V and J called. Missing clones are a known gap in these copies; in checked studies unresolved V genes cover under half, and the rest lacks a known reason. This sample comprises around 130,000 clones, 70% to 90% of them detected only once. The ten biggest clones cover over 2.5% of the sample. In the paper's terms, the time point label means: about 28 days (+/-7) after the second vaccine dose. The input for sequencing was peripheral blood, taken 28 days after the second AZD1222 dose. These receptors all stem from an adult who received the AZD1222 COVID-19 vaccine.

The chain couples TRBV4-3 to TRBJ1-3; D perhaps matches TRBD1 (5 bases). Germline-derived CDR1 and CDR2 are LGHNA and YSLEER. Trimming pared 4 bases from V and 3 bases from J, leaving 16 bases between. CDR3 length equals 16 residues. CDR3 residues: CASSPDAGSDGNTIYF. CDR3 sequence (DNA): TGCGCCAGCAGCCCCGATGCAGGGTCGGATGGAAACACCATATATTTT.

About this clone: A junction boundary mismatches the germline segment, possibly from a read error. V is TRBV9 and J is TRBJ1-3; 8 nucleotides match TRBD1. Germline V gene sequence: CDR1 SGDLS, CDR2 YYNGEE. The CDR3 consists of 11 residues. The CDR3 reads CASSGGQGSSF. The CDR3 coding sequence is TGTGCCAGCAGCGGCGGACAGGGCTCCAGTTTT.

The gene calls are TRBV11-3 and TRBJ2-6, with D perhaps being TRBD1 or TRBD2 (5 bases each). Trimming removed 7 bases from V and 0 bases from J, with 16 bases in between. The CDR3 covers 17 residues. Germline V gene data show CDR1 as SGHNT and CDR2 as YENEEA. The CDR3 here is CASTRDGPFSGANVLTF. CDR3 nucleotide sequence: TGTGCCAGCACCCGGGACGGACCCTTCTCTGGGGCCAACGTCCTGACTTTC.

V is TRBV6-5 and J is TRBJ1-2; the D gene is possibly TRBD1 (6 bases). This CDR3 is built from 13 residues. V was cut by 6 bases and J by 3 bases, with 11 bases left in between. Germline V CDR1 and CDR2: MNHEY, SVGAGI. CDR3 coding DNA: TGTGCCAGCAGATCACAGGGACACTATGGCTACACCTTC. It specifies CASRSQGHYGYTF.

The chain is built from TRBV4-1 and TRBJ2-1; D is ambiguous. Germline V gene data show CDR1 as MGHRA and CDR2 as YSYEKL. This CDR3 region has 15 residues. Trimming pared 3 bases from V and 0 bases from J, leaving 9 bases between. The CDR3 here is CASSHQRSSYNEQFF. Written as DNA, the CDR3 is TGCGCCAGCAGCCACCAGAGAAGCTCCTACAATGAGCAGTTCTTC.

V gene TRBV7-9 combines with J gene TRBJ1-3, with a possible D match to TRBD1 (6 bases). With 5 bases removed from V and 2 bases from J, the gap between germline ends came to 16 bases. The CDR3 has 16 residues. Germline lookup yields CDR1 SEHNR and CDR2 FQNEAQ (reference sequence). CDR3 protein: CASSTARGSPGNTIYF. CDR3 nucleotides: TGTGCCAGCAGCACCGCGAGGGGGAGCCCTGGAAACACCATATATTTT.

The rearrangement joins TRBV18 to TRBJ1-2; D is possibly TRBD1 (5 bases). CDR3 length: 13 amino acids. V was cut by 6 bases and J by 8 bases, with 16 bases left in between. Germline CDR1 is KGHSH and CDR2 is LQKENI. The CDR3 is CASSPDSTGGYTF. The CDR3 DNA reads TGTGCCAGCTCCCCTGACAGCACGGGGGGCTACACCTTC.

The chain is built from TRBV5-1 and TRBJ1-1; TRBD1 agrees at 7 bases. Looked up from germline, CDR1 is SGHRS and CDR2 is YFSETQ. The V and J ends lost 3 bases and 3 bases, in that order; junction bases with no gene match: 5. This CDR3 is built from 14 residues. CDR3 protein: CASSSGDSYTEAFF. DNA for the CDR3: TGCGCCAGCAGCTCGGGGGACAGTTACACTGAAGCTTTCTTT.

A word on this clone: An end of the junction differs from the germline gene, which may be a read error. J is TRBJ2-7 and V is TRBV7-7, with a possible D match to TRBD1 (5 bases). This CDR3 has 15 residues. Per the germline V gene, CDR1 is SSHAT and CDR2 is FNYEAQ (reference sequence). CDR3 residues: CASSFQGVVVCEQYF. The CDR3 DNA reads as TGTGCTAGCAGCTTCCAGGGTGTGGTGGTCTGCGAGCAGTACTTC. Full variable domain (missing parts from reference TRBV7-7 and TRBJ2-7): GAGVSQSPRYKVTKRGQDVTLRCDPISSHATLYWYQQALGQGPEFLTYFNYEAQPDKSGLPSDRFSAERPEGSISTLTIQRTEQRDSAMYRCASSFQGVVVCEQYFGPGTRLTVT.

V and J are TRBV30 and TRBJ1-6; 7 nucleotides agree with TRBD1. Germline CDR1 is GTSNPN and CDR2 is SVGIG (reference sequence). CDR3 length: 12 amino acids. V lost 5 bases and J lost 7; bases outside the gene matches: 2. The CDR3 spells CAWAGQNSPLHF. The CDR3, as DNA: TGTGCCTGGGCGGGACAGAATTCACCCCTCCACTTT.

This chain uses TRBV10-3 with TRBJ1-5, with a tentative D call TRBD1 (5 bases). CDR1 is ENHRY and CDR2 is SYGVKD in the germline V gene. V was shortened by 0 bases and J by 0 bases, with 9 bases between the two germline ends. The CDR3 spans 16 residues. The CDR3 nucleotides read TGTGCCATCAGTGAGTCCCCAGGGAATAGCAATCAGCCCCAGCATTTT. Translated: CAISESPGNSNQPQHF.

The V call is TRBV6-2 or TRBV6-3, the J call TRBJ2-1, with 13 bases matching TRBD2. From germline, CDR1 is MNHEY and CDR2 SVGEGT. The CDR3 length is 18 residues. V was clipped by 5 bases and J by 6 bases; unmatched bases: 13. CDR3 coding DNA: TGTGCCAGCAGTCGGACTCCCTTACTAGCGGGGGGGAGCAATGAGCAGTTCTTC. Amino acid sequence: CASSRTPLLAGGSNEQFF.

This chain links TRBV19 with TRBJ2-1, with D possibly being TRBD1 (5 bases). The V end was cut by 1 base, the J end by 6 bases, with 19 bases between. This CDR3 contains 17 residues. Per germline, CDR1 LNHDA and CDR2 SQIVND (reference sequence). CDR3 coding DNA: TGTGCCAGTAGTATAGTGCAGGGCATGGGTTTGACCAATGAGCAGTTCTTC. Translation gives CASSIVQGMGLTNEQFF.

This chain uses TRBV3-1 (or the pseudogene TRBV3-2) with TRBJ2-7; D is uncertain. The length of the CDR3 is 14 residues. Trimming left V 1 base short and J 0 bases short, with 7 bases between. Germline CDR1 reads LGHDT; CDR2 reads YNNKEL (reference sequence). The CDR3 region is CASSQAGPSYEQYF. As DNA, the CDR3 is TGTGCCAGCAGCCAAGCTGGCCCCTCCTACGAGCAGTACTTC.

This sequence joins TRBV6-2 or TRBV6-3 and TRBJ2-6; no firm D call. The CDR3 loop spans 15 amino acids. Trimming took off 4 bases at V and 2 bases at J, with 9 bases between the two ends. The germline gives CDR1 MNHEY, CDR2 SVGEGT. For the CDR3, the DNA is TGTGCCAGCAGTTTGGTCAGACCTGGGGCCAACGTCCTGACTTTC. It encodes CASSLVRPGANVLTF.

The V call is TRBV11-2, the J call TRBJ2-3; D gene ambiguous. V was cut by 7 bases and J by 1 base, with 6 bases left in between. The CDR3 has 12 residues. CDR1 is SGHAT, CDR2 FQNNGV, per germline. CDR3 loop: CASTPGTDTQYF. The DNA of the CDR3 is TGTGCCAGCACGCCGGGCACAGATACGCAGTATTTT. Supplemented by reference TRBV11-2 and TRBJ2-3, the full variable domain reads EAGVAQSPRYKIIEKRQSVAFWCNPISGHATLYWYQQILGQGPKLLIQFQNNGVVDDSQLPKDRFSAERLKGVDSTLKIQPAKLEDSAVYLCASTPGTDTQYFGPGTRLTVL.

The chain employs TRBV11-3 and TRBJ2-7, with D perhaps matching TRBD2 (6 bases). Germline V gives CDR1 SGHNT, CDR2 YENEEA. The CDR3 contains 14 residues. Trimming stripped 1 base from V and 7 bases from J, with 14 bases between. The CDR3 here is CASSLVGDRGEQYF. As DNA, the CDR3 is TGTGCCAGCAGCTTAGTCGGGGACCGGGGGGAGCAGTACTTC.

This clone occurred once. In the same sample, other DNA sequences code for this CDR3. V and J are TRBV7-8 and TRBJ1-5, with D hard to call. The germline gives CDR1 SGHVS, CDR2 FQNEAQ. The CDR3 has 14 amino acids. V was clipped by 0 bases and J by 4 bases, with 7 bases between them. The CDR3 region is CASSLAGSNQPQHF. For the CDR3, the DNA is TGTGCCAGCAGCTTAGCGGGGTCGAATCAGCCCCAGCATTTT.

This clone was recorded only once. The chain combines TRBV28 with TRBJ2-7; D unresolved. Germline CDR1 is MDHEN and CDR2 is SYDVKM. Trimming pared 6 bases from V and 3 bases from J, leaving 9 bases between. The CDR3 is 12 amino acids. The CDR3 protein is CASRPNRYEQYF. In DNA form, the CDR3 reads TGTGCCAGCAGACCAAACCGCTACGAGCAGTACTTC.

The CDR3 region has the DNA TGTGCCAGTAGTCTGCGGGACAATAGCAATCAGCCCCAGCATTTT. It codes for CASSLRDNSNQPQHF. The chain uses TRBV19 and TRBJ1-5, with D possibly TRBD1 on 6 matching bases. This CDR3 has 15 residues. The germline V gene encodes CDR1 LNHDA and CDR2 SQIVND (reference sequence). V was trimmed by 5 bases and J by 0 bases, leaving 11 bases between them.

This chain connects TRBV5-1 to TRBJ1-6; D perhaps matches TRBD1 (6 bases). This CDR3 has 15 amino acids. Trimming left V 0 bases short and J 9 bases short, with 13 bases between. Germline-derived CDR1 and CDR2 are SGHRS and YFSETQ. The CDR3 DNA reads TGCGCCAGCAGCTTGGGGACAGTTGGCTCTTCACCCCTCCACTTT. It codes for CASSLGTVGSSPLHF.

The chain is built from TRBV18 and TRBJ1-1, with TRBD1 as a possible D gene (5 bases). CDR3 size: 14 residues. In germline, CDR1 is KGHSH, CDR2 LQKENI. V shed 6 bases and J shed 1 base, with 12 bases lying between them. The CDR3 sequence: CASSVDRKNTEAFF. CDR3 DNA: TGTGCCAGCTCGGTAGACAGAAAGAACACTGAAGCTTTCTTT.

The rearrangement uses TRBV18 and TRBJ2-5, with D unclear. CDR3 length: 13 residues. The V and J ends lost 3 bases and 5 bases respectively, with 10 bases between them. Germline V CDR1 and CDR2: KGHSH, LQKENI. Here the CDR3 reads CASSPGVSETQYF. CDR3 nucleotides: TGTGCCAGCTCACCTGGCGTTAGCGAGACCCAGTACTTC.